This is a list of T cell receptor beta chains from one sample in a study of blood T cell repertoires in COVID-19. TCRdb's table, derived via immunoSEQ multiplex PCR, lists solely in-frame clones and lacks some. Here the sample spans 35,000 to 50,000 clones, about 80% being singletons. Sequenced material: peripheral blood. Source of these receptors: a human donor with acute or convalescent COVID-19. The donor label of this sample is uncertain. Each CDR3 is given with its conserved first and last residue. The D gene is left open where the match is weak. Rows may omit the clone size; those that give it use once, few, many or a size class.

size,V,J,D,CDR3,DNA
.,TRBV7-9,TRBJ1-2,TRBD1,CASSLGDSFPLYGYTF,TGTGCCAGCAGCTTAGGGGACAGTTTTCCCCTCTATGGCTACACCTTC
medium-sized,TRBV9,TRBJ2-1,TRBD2,CASSARTSGVRNEQFF,TGTGCCAGCAGCGCTCGGACTAGCGGGGTCCGCAATGAGCAGTTCTTC
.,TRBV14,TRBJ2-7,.,CASSQDTPGSFNYEQYF,TGTGCCAGCAGCCAAGATACCCCGGGGTCTTTTAACTACGAGCAGTACTTC
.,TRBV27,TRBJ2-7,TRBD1,CASSVSTGGQGEQYF,TGTGCCAGCAGTGTTTCGACAGGGGGCCAGGGCGAGCAGTACTTC
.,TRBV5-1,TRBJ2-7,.,CASSTGSSYEQYF,TGCGCCAGCAGTACAGGGAGTTCCTACGAGCAGTACTTC
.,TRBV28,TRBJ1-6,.,CASGVSYNSPLHF,TGTGCCAGCGGAGTATCCTATAATTCACCCCTCCACTTT
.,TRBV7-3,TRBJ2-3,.,CASSFLGTTFDTQYF,TGTGCCAGCAGCTTTTTAGGGACAACTTTTGATACGCAGTATTTT
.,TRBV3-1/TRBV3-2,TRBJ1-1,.,CASSPTENTEAFF,TGTGCCAGCAGTCCCACAGAGAACACTGAAGCTTTCTTT
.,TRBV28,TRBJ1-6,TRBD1,CASRDWTGIASPLHF,TGTGCCAGCAGAGACTGGACAGGGATTGCATCACCCCTCCACTTT
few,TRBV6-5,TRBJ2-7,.,CASSYSKWRPYEQYF,TGTGCCAGCAGTTACTCGAAGTGGCGGCCCTACGAGCAGTACTTC
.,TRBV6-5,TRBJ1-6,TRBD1,CASGYAGTGDSPLHF,TGTGCCAGCGGATATGCCGGGACAGGGGATTCACCCCTCCACTTT
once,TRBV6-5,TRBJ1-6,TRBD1,CASTPTGDYNSPLHF,TGTGCCAGCACCCCGACAGGGGACTATAATTCACCCCTCCACTTT
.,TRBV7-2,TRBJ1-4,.,CASSPQWGGGGEKLFF,TGTGCCAGCAGCCCCCAGTGGGGGGGAGGCGGGGAAAAACTGTTTTTT
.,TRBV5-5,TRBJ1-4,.,CASSLLGQATNEKLFF,TGTGCCAGCAGCTTGCTTGGGCAGGCAACTAATGAAAAACTGTTTTTT
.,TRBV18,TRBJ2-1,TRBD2,CASSPPGAAGGWNEQFF,TGTGCCAGCTCACCCCCGGGTGCAGCGGGAGGTTGGAATGAGCAGTTCTTC
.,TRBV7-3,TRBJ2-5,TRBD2,CASSPRGGGRGLETQYF,TGTGCCAGCAGCCCCCGCGGAGGAGGGCGGGGGTTAGAGACCCAGTACTTC
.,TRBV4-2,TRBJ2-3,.,CASSRSAGTDTQYF,TGTGCCAGCAGCCGCTCGGCAGGTACAGATACGCAGTATTTT
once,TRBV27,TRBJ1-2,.,CASRSVGRRYSGYTF,TGTGCCAGCAGGTCTGTCGGCAGGCGATATAGTGGCTACACCTTC
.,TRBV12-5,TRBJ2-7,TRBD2,CASGLVLAGPTYEQYF,TGTGCTAGTGGTTTGGTACTAGCGGGGCCTACCTACGAGCAGTACTTC
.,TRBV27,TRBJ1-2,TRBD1,CASSLYGGQGGYGYTF,TGTGCCAGCAGTTTATATGGGGGACAGGGAGGTTATGGCTACACCTTC
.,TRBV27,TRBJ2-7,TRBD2,CASSLGGLAGYEQYF,TGTGCCAGCAGTCTCGGGGGACTAGCGGGCTACGAGCAGTACTTC
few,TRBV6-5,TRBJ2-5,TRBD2,CASSYLPAGGRETQYF,TGTGCCAGCAGTTACCTCCCAGCGGGGGGGCGAGAGACCCAGTACTTC
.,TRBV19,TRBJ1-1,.,CASTGGGGLEMNTEAFF,TGTGCCAGTACCGGAGGGGGGGGACTCGAAATGAACACTGAAGCTTTCTTT
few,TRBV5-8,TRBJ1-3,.,CASWGQISGNTIYF,TGTGCCAGCTGGGGGCAAATCTCTGGAAACACCATATATTTT
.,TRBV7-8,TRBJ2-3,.,CASSLGGLTDTQYF,TGTGCCAGCAGCTTAGGGGGCCTCACAGATACGCAGTATTTT
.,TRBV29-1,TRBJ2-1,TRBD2,CSVAGTSGRADEQFF,TGCAGCGTCGCCGGGACTAGCGGGAGGGCCGATGAGCAGTTCTTC